This TCR beta chain was sequenced in a study of control samples from healthy donors and cancer patients (dated by TCRdb to between 2020 and 2021). A word on this clone: The antigen it recognizes is unknown. No base quality values were provided; no much bigger clone lies one nucleotide off.

V lost 5 bases and J lost 2 bases; the stretch between them is 10 bases long. The germline V gene (reference sequence) provides CDR1 LGHDT and CDR2 YNNKEL. Reading from cysteine to phenylalanine, the CDR3 counts 13 amino acids. Solely the CDR3 DNA is kept, with 39 bases framed from the first base. Libraries came from the immunoSEQ multiplex PCR assay. TCRdb holds this immuneACCESS table with in-frame rearrangements only. Some clones are missing; in checked studies, unresolved V genes explain under half, and the rest has no known cause. The sample contains roughly 52,000 clones, 85% to 95% of them found a single time. Approximately 2.4% of the sample comes from the top ten.

The specimen sequenced was blood. The chain couples TRBV3-1 (or the pseudogene TRBV3-2) to TRBJ2-7; tentative D gene TRBD2, with 5 bases matching. The sequence was collected from a man younger than 45 in good health. The sequence in DNA is TGTGCCAGCAGCGCGGACTCCACCTACGAGCAGTACTTC. Translated, it gives CASSADSTYEQYF.